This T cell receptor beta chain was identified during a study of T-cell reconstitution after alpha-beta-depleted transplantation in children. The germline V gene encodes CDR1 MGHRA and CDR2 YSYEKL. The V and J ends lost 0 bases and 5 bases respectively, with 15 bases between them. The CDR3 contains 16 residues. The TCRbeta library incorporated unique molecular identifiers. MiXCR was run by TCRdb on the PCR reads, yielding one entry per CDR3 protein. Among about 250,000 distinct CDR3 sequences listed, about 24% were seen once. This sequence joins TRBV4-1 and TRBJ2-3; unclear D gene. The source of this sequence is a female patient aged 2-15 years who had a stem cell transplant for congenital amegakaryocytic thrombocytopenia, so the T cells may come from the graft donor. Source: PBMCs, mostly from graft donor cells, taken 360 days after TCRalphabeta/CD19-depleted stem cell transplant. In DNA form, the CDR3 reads TGCGCCAGCAGCCAAGAGATTCTACCGAGGAGAGATACGCAGTATTTT. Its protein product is CASSQEILPRRDTQYF.